This is a list of T cell receptor beta chains from one sample in a study of blood T cell repertoires in COVID-19. TCRdb keeps only in-frame clones here, not all; method: immunoSEQ multiplex PCR. In the table there are 150,000 to 200,000 clones, roughly 84% of which are singletons. The sample taken for sequencing was PBMCs or T cells enriched from blood (not recorded which). These receptors came from a woman in her sixties or seventies who had recovered from COVID-19. The CDR3 runs from the conserved cysteine through the conserved F or W. The D gene is left open where the match is weak. Some rows mark clone size as missing; the rest say once, few, many or name a class of expanded clone.

size	J	D	V	CDR3	DNA
.	TRBJ1-2	TRBD1	TRBV19	CASSIAGTGSGYTF	TGTGCCAGTAGTATAGCTGGGACAGGGAGCGGCTACACCTTC
.	TRBJ2-7	TRBD2	TRBV30	CAWSGTSGTYEQYF	TGTGCCTGGAGTGGGACTAGCGGCACGTACGAGCAGTACTTC
.	TRBJ2-7	.	TRBV7-8	CASSLAGGIYEQYF	TGTGCCAGCAGCTTAGCGGGAGGAATCTACGAGCAGTACTTC
.	TRBJ2-3	TRBD2	TRBV28	CASSLGNRLARGTDTQYF	TGTGCCAGCAGCCTCGGCAACAGACTAGCGAGAGGCACAGATACGCAGTATTTT
.	TRBJ1-1	.	TRBV12-5	CASGFGGGTEAFF	TGTGCTAGTGGTTTTGGGGGAGGTACTGAAGCTTTCTTT
.	TRBJ1-6	.	TRBV27	CASSFRLGGNSPLHF	TGTGCCAGCAGTTTTCGCCTAGGGGGTAATTCACCCCTCCACTTT
.	TRBJ1-1	.	TRBV5-1	CASTMAENTEAFF	TGCGCCAGCACTATGGCGGAGAACACTGAAGCTTTCTTT
many	TRBJ2-7	TRBD1	TRBV19	CASSATGGNSYEQYF	TGTGCCAGTAGTGCCACAGGGGGCAACTCCTACGAGCAGTACTTC
.	TRBJ1-1	.	TRBV19	CASTGSGRLTEAFF	TGTGCCAGTACCGGATCAGGGAGGTTGACTGAAGCTTTCTTT
.	TRBJ2-5	TRBD2	TRBV7-9	CASSFTSGGQETQYF	TGTGCCAGCAGCTTTACTAGCGGGGGTCAAGAGACCCAGTACTTC
once	TRBJ2-3	TRBD2	TRBV9	CASSAGLAGALTDTQYF	TGTGCCAGCAGCGCGGGACTAGCGGGGGCCCTCACAGATACGCAGTATTTT
.	TRBJ1-1	.	TRBV18	CASSPQRTDEAFF	TGTGCCAGCTCACCACAGAGGACAGATGAAGCTTTCTTT
.	TRBJ2-1	TRBD2	TRBV5-1	CASSFTSGGINEQFF	TGCGCCAGCAGCTTTACGAGCGGGGGGATCAATGAGCAGTTCTTC
few	TRBJ2-7	TRBD2	TRBV5-4	CASSLGTSGGAYEQYF	TGTGCCAGCAGCCTCGGGACTAGCGGGGGGGCCTACGAGCAGTACTTC
.	TRBJ1-4	.	TRBV25-1	CASILPPANEKLFF	TGTGCCAGCATCCTCCCCCCGGCTAATGAAAAACTGTTTTTT
.	TRBJ2-3	TRBD2	TRBV7-2	CASSFSSGGADTQYF	TGTGCCAGCAGCTTCAGTAGCGGGGGGGCAGATACGCAGTATTTT
.	TRBJ2-6	.	TRBV2	CASNSQTSGANVLTF	TGTGCCAGCAATAGCCAAACCTCTGGGGCCAACGTCCTGACTTTC
.	TRBJ2-3	TRBD1	TRBV5-1	CASTPQTGTGSPGGTDTQYF	TGCGCCAGCACTCCCCAGACCGGGACAGGGTCGCCGGGGGGCACAGATACGCAGTATTTT
.	TRBJ2-1	TRBD2	TRBV6-1	CASSGLAGGSAYNEQFF	TGTGCCAGCAGTGGGTTAGCGGGAGGGTCGGCCTACAATGAGCAGTTCTTC
once	TRBJ2-5	TRBD2	TRBV4-2	CASSPSGRAGAGETQYF	TGTGCCAGCAGCCCGAGCGGCCGAGCGGGGGCGGGGGAGACCCAGTACTTC
once	TRBJ1-1	TRBD1	TRBV7-8	CASSGLQGTGTEAFF	TGTGCCAGCAGCGGACTACAGGGGACGGGGACTGAAGCTTTCTTT
.	TRBJ1-2	.	TRBV30	CAWSTGGGFTF	TGTGCCTGGAGTACCGGGGGTGGCTTCACCTTC
.	TRBJ1-2	.	TRBV4-2	CASSPSLRGSYGYTF	TGTGCCAGCAGCCCATCGCTCAGGGGAAGCTATGGCTACACCTTC
.	TRBJ1-6	.	TRBV3-1/TRBV3-2	CASSQIAEAPLHF	TGTGCCAGCAGCCAGATAGCCGAGGCACCCCTCCACTTT
few	TRBJ1-2	.	TRBV30	CAWSVGDSYGYTF	TGTGCCTGGAGTGTGGGTGACAGCTATGGCTACACCTTC
.	TRBJ2-5	TRBD2	TRBV9	CASSVSSGLAGQETQYF	TGTGCCAGCAGCGTTTCATCGGGACTAGCGGGACAAGAGACCCAGTACTTC
.	TRBJ1-2	.	TRBV2	CASSESQGRFWGYTF	TGTGCCAGCAGTGAAAGCCAGGGAAGGTTCTGGGGCTACACCTTC
.	TRBJ1-2	.	TRBV5-1	CASRFEDSYGYTF	TGCGCCAGCAGATTTGAGGACAGCTATGGCTACACCTTC
.	TRBJ1-1	.	TRBV5-4	CASSLDRRGTEAFF	TGTGCCAGCAGCTTGGACCGCAGGGGTACTGAAGCTTTCTTT
.	TRBJ2-7	TRBD2	TRBV19	CASSIFLAGVSEQYF	TGTGCCAGTAGTATATTTCTAGCGGGAGTAAGCGAGCAGTACTTC
.	TRBJ2-2	TRBD1	TRBV19	CASKPITGGLMGTGELFF	TGTGCCAGTAAACCTATCACAGGGGGCTTAATGGGCACCGGGGAGCTGTTTTTT
.	TRBJ1-2	.	TRBV4-1	CASSPDGGSYGYTF	TGCGCCAGCAGCCCGGACGGGGGGAGCTATGGCTACACCTTC
.	TRBJ2-1	TRBD2	TRBV29-1	CSVVLAVSYNEQFF	TGCAGCGTCGTACTAGCGGTCTCCTACAATGAGCAGTTCTTC
.	TRBJ2-7	.	TRBV3-1/TRBV3-2	CASSLTEASEQYF	TGTGCCAGCAGCCTGACGGAGGCCTCCGAGCAGTACTTC
.	TRBJ2-2	TRBD1	TRBV27	CASRDLGQSNTGELFF	TGTGCCAGCAGAGATCTGGGACAGTCGAACACCGGGGAGCTGTTTTTT
.	TRBJ1-4	.	TRBV29-1	CSVGERQGGLEKLFF	TGCAGCGTTGGAGAACGACAAGGAGGTCTTGAAAAACTGTTTTTT
.	TRBJ1-1	.	TRBV9	CASSQGFWTEAFF	TGTGCCAGCTCACAGGGATTCTGGACTGAAGCTTTCTTT
.	TRBJ1-6	TRBD1	TRBV9	CASSAGQGLVSPLHF	TGTGCCAGCAGCGCAGGACAGGGTTTGGTGTCACCCCTCCACTTT
.	TRBJ1-5	.	TRBV7-9	CASKGDGNQPQHF	TGTGCCAGCAAGGGGGACGGCAATCAGCCCCAGCATTTT
.	TRBJ2-3	.	TRBV7-9	CASSKSGTDTQYF	TGTGCCAGCAGCAAAAGCGGAACAGATACGCAGTATTTT
once	TRBJ2-1	TRBD2	TRBV19	CASGRLARNEQFF	TGTGCCAGTGGAAGACTAGCTCGGAATGAGCAGTTCTTC
few	TRBJ2-5	TRBD2	TRBV20-1	CSASQASGGLQETQYF	TGCAGTGCTAGTCAGGCTAGCGGGGGCCTTCAAGAGACCCAGTACTTC
.	TRBJ1-6	.	TRBV5-4	CASSLGGVYNSPLHF	TGTGCCAGCAGCCTGGGTGGAGTGTATAATTCACCCCTCCACTTT
.	TRBJ1-3	.	TRBV30	CAWTILGNTIYF	TGTGCCTGGACCATACTCGGAAACACCATATATTTT
.	TRBJ1-3	TRBD1	TRBV4-1	CASSQVLQRQGRSGNTIYF	TGCGCCAGCAGCCAAGTTTTGCAGAGACAGGGTCGCTCTGGAAACACCATATATTTT
.	TRBJ2-5	.	TRBV15	CATSRDRDITTQYF	TGTGCCACCAGCAGAGATAGGGACATTACGACCCAGTACTTC
.	TRBJ2-1	.	TRBV5-1	CASSLLPTRTYNEQFF	TGCGCCAGCAGCTTGTTGCCGACTAGGACCTACAATGAGCAGTTCTTC
.	TRBJ1-5	TRBD1	TRBV28	CASSSQGGFQPQHF	TGTGCCAGCAGTTCACAGGGGGGGTTTCAGCCCCAGCATTTT
.	TRBJ2-7	TRBD2	TRBV5-8	CASSGSGSKSYEQYF	TGTGCCAGCAGCGGTAGCGGGAGTAAGTCCTACGAGCAGTACTTC
.	TRBJ1-2	TRBD1	TRBV7-3	CASSFGPPGQGVYGYTF	TGTGCCAGCAGCTTTGGGCCCCCGGGGCAGGGGGTCTATGGCTACACCTTC